This paragraph covers one TCR gamma chain sequence. This may be a read error: a much more frequent sequence differs by one nucleotide. The sample carries other DNA sequences with the same CDR3. This entry is derived from a study of gamma-delta T cells after stem cell transplantation. TCRdb called clones anew from the RT-PCR reads with CATT. Here the sample spans 3,000 to 4,000 gamma-chain clones, roughly 5.3% being singletons. Looked up from germline, CDR1 is EGSTGY and CDR2 is YDSYTSSV. This CDR3 has 11 amino acids. This clonotype was obtained from a human donor. It is not recorded whose cells these are; they may come from a transplant donor. The chain carries TRGV4 and TRGJ1 or TRGJ2. The source material was gamma-delta T cells. DNA of the CDR3: TGTGCCACTTGGGATTATTATAAGAAACTCTTT. It yields the protein CATWDYYKKLF.